The rows below give T cell receptor beta chains drawn from one sample of a study of shared clonotypes between healthy human individuals. Repertoires were generated with immunoSEQ multiplex PCR, while TCRdb's copy carries only in-frame clones and drops some. The sample yields roughly 2.5 million clones, 90% to 95% seen once. The sample was naive CD4+ T cells sorted from blood. These receptors all stem from a man between 18 and 35 years old in good health. Each CDR3 is given with its conserved first and last residue. A D gene is named only where the DNA matches it firmly.

TRBV7-2	NA	TRBJ2-5	TGTGCCAGCAGCTTGGGGGGAGATGTAGAGACCCAGTACTTC	CASSLGGDVETQYF
TRBV30	TRBD1	TRBJ2-7	TGTGCCTGGAGTGACTACAGGGGTAACGAGCAGTACTTC	CAWSDYRGNEQYF
TRBV27	NA	TRBJ1-3	TGTGCCAGCAGTTTACAGGGAAGCCTCTCTGGAAACACCATATATTTT	CASSLQGSLSGNTIYF
TRBV7-2	NA	TRBJ1-2	TGTGCCAGCAGCTTAAGTATGGGGAACTATGGCTACACCTTC	CASSLSMGNYGYTF
TRBV7-2	NA	TRBJ2-3	TGTGCCAGCAGCTTCCAGTTACGGGCAGATACGCAGTATTTT	CASSFQLRADTQYF
TRBV9	TRBD2	TRBJ2-5	TGTGCCAGCAGCGTGGGCGGGGGAACCCTCCAAGAGACCCAGTACTTC	CASSVGGGTLQETQYF
TRBV6-4	TRBD1	TRBJ1-6	TGTGCCAGCAGTGACATGGGGACAGGGCGGTCACCCCTCCACTTT	CASSDMGTGRSPLHF
TRBV4-1	NA	TRBJ2-7	TGCGCCAGCAGCCACCCACGGACGCGCCCTTCCTACGAGCAGTACTTC	CASSHPRTRPSYEQYF
TRBV19	TRBD1	TRBJ1-1	TGTGCCAGTAAGACAGGGGGTAACACTGAAGCTTTCTTT	CASKTGGNTEAFF
TRBV9	NA	TRBJ1-3	TGTGCCAGCAGCCGGGAAGTGGCTGGAAACACCATATATTTT	CASSREVAGNTIYF
TRBV6-1	NA	TRBJ2-2	TGTGCCAGCAGTGGATCCGGTTTGGGGTTAGCCGGGGAGCTGTTTTTT	CASSGSGLGLAGELFF
TRBV2	NA	TRBJ1-2	TGTGCCAGCAGTCGTAGCGTTCGGGAGGGCTACACCTTC	CASSRSVREGYTF